One and the same sample provided the 26 T cell receptor beta chains below, sequenced in a study of blood T cell repertoires in COVID-19. The assay was immunoSEQ multiplex PCR, and TCRdb's table has in-frame clones only and misses some. Of approximately 74,000 clones listed, approximately 80% are singletons. Sequencing was done on a sample of peripheral blood. These receptor sequences come from a man older than 75 with active or convalescent COVID-19.

This rearrangement joins TRBV5-1 to TRBJ1-2, with D perhaps matching TRBD1 (5 bases). The CDR3 runs 14 residues. V was trimmed by 2 bases and J by 2 bases, leaving 10 bases between them. Germline CDR1 and CDR2: SGHRS and YFSETQ. CDR3 DNA: TGCGCCAGCAGCTTCGACAGCCTGAACTATGGCTACACCTTC. Translating gives CASSFDSLNYGYTF.

This clone was recorded a few times. This sequence joins TRBV6-1 and TRBJ1-5; D gene ambiguous. Trimming left V 0 bases short and J 4 bases short, with 10 bases between. The CDR3 sequence is 15 residues long. Per germline, CDR1 MNHNS and CDR2 SASEGT. CDR3 protein: CASSEARGSNQPQHF. The CDR3 DNA sequence: TGTGCCAGCAGTGAAGCCCGGGGTTCAAATCAGCCCCAGCATTTT.

V gene TRBV7-9 combines with J gene TRBJ2-5; TRBD2 is a possible D gene (5 bases). CDR1 and CDR2 from the germline V gene are SEHNR and FQNEAQ (reference sequence). The CDR3 is 16 amino acids. Deletions cut 5 bases from V and 0 bases from J, with 16 bases between. The DNA of the CDR3 is TGTGCCAGCAGCCATAGAGCTAGCAGGTACCAAGAGACCCAGTACTTC. Amino acids: CASSHRASRYQETQYF.

The V call is TRBV4-1, the J call TRBJ2-7; TRBD2 is a possible D gene (6 bases). The CDR3 consists of 16 residues. Germline-derived CDR1 and CDR2 are MGHRA and YSYEKL. V was cut by 1 base and J by 0 bases, with 13 bases left in between. Here the CDR3 DNA reads TGCGCCAGCAGCCAAGGGGCGGCGGGGAGCTCCTACGAGCAGTACTTC. As protein: CASSQGAAGSSYEQYF.

This chain uses TRBV3-1 (or the pseudogene TRBV3-2) with TRBJ2-7; the D gene is possibly TRBD1 (9 bases). V was cut by 4 bases and J by 4 bases, with 23 bases left in between. The CDR3 spans 17 residues. Germline CDR1 reads LGHDT; CDR2 reads YNNKEL (reference sequence). CDR3 amino acids: CASSRRGAGDRVYEQYF. CDR3 DNA sequence: TGTGCCAGCAGCCGGCGTGGAGCGGGGGACAGGGTATACGAGCAGTACTTC.

The V and J genes are TRBV7-2 and TRBJ1-5; TRBD1 might be the D (5 bases). Germline-derived CDR1 and CDR2 are SGHTA and FQGNSA. The CDR3 sequence is 14 residues long. Trimming stripped 3 bases from V and 6 bases from J, with 12 bases between. DNA for the CDR3: TGTGCCAGCAGCTTCGGCCAGGGAGGTCAGCCCCAGCATTTT. Encoded protein: CASSFGQGGQPQHF.

In DNA form, the CDR3 reads TGTGCCAGCAGAAGGGGGCACGAACAGCCCCAGCATTTT. It codes for CASRRGHEQPQHF. V and J are TRBV6-5 and TRBJ1-5, with 7 bases lining up with TRBD1. The length of the CDR3 is 13 residues. The trim removed 6 bases at V and 7 bases at J, leaving 6 bases unmatched. Germline assignment: CDR1 MNHEY and CDR2 SVGAGI.

This sequence joins TRBV5-1 and TRBJ1-1, with D maybe TRBD1 (6 bases). CDR3 length: 14 residues. Trimming shortened V by 0 bases and J by 4 bases, and 10 bases separated the two germline ends. Germline loops: CDR1 SGHRS, CDR2 YFSETQ. In DNA form, the CDR3 reads TGCGCCAGCAGCTTGGCAGGGGTGAGCACTGAAGCTTTCTTT. Encoded protein: CASSLAGVSTEAFF.

This chain uses TRBV7-9 with TRBJ1-4; D is undetermined. This CDR3 contains 13 residues. V lost 3 bases to trimming and J lost 7 bases, with 9 bases between them. Germline CDR1 SEHNR, CDR2 FQNEAQ (reference sequence). Here the CDR3 DNA reads TGTGCCAGCAGCTTTTGGGAGGTTGAAAAACTGTTTTTT. This gives the protein CASSFWEVEKLFF.

CDR3 sequence: CASSPQGSGDPYNEQFF. CDR3 coding DNA: TGCGCCAGCAGCCCCCAGGGTAGCGGGGACCCCTACAATGAGCAGTTCTTC. This chain uses TRBV5-1 with TRBJ2-1; TRBD2 aligns across 8 bases. The V gene end was trimmed by 4 bases and the J gene end by 2 bases; junction bases not matched to a gene: 11. The CDR3 is 17 amino acids. Looked up from germline, CDR1 is SGHRS and CDR2 is YFSETQ.

V and J are TRBV14 and TRBJ1-6, with D possibly TRBD1 on 6 matching bases. Trimming took off 4 bases at V and 5 bases at J, with 6 bases between the two ends. Germline CDR1 is SGHDN and CDR2 is FVKESK. CDR3 length: 13 residues. The CDR3: CASSRTDNSPLHF. In DNA, the CDR3 is TGTGCCAGCAGCCGGACAGATAATTCACCCCTCCACTTT.

This rearrangement joins TRBV15 to TRBJ1-5, with 7 bases matching TRBD1. The CDR3 is made up of 15 amino acids. J was trimmed by 5 bases and V by 1 base; bases with no gene match: 5. Germline lookup yields CDR1 LNHNV and CDR2 YYDKDF (reference sequence). The CDR3 reads CATSRGRQGYQPQHF. As DNA, the CDR3 is TGTGCCACCAGCAGAGGCCGACAGGGCTATCAGCCCCAGCATTTT.

This chain links TRBV30 with TRBJ1-1, with TRBD1 as a possible D gene (5 bases). CDR3 length: 13 amino acids. V was shortened by 3 bases and J by 0 bases, with 8 bases between the two germline ends. CDR1 and CDR2 (germline): GTSNPN, SVGIG (reference sequence). The CDR3 DNA follows: TGTGCCTGGAGACAGGAGCTGAACACTGAAGCTTTCTTT. Amino acid sequence: CAWRQELNTEAFF.

The sample holds one count of this clone. The V and J genes are TRBV15 and TRBJ1-4; D possibly corresponds to TRBD1 (5 bases). Germline values: CDR1 LNHNV, CDR2 YYDKDF (reference sequence). Between the trimmed V and J ends, which lost 0 bases and 7 bases, there was a span of 18 bases. CDR3 length equals 17 residues. CDR3 sequence: CATSRDPAGRGGEKLFF. The CDR3 DNA follows: TGTGCCACCAGCAGAGATCCGGCAGGAAGGGGTGGTGAAAAACTGTTTTTT.

This rearrangement joins TRBV6-6 to TRBJ2-3; D unresolved. Looked up from germline, CDR1 is MNHNY and CDR2 is SVGAGI (reference sequence). CDR3 length: 12 amino acids. Trimming cost V 7 bases and J 1 base, with 6 bases left between them. The CDR3 DNA sequence: TGTGCCAGCACCTTAGGCACAGATACGCAGTATTTT. This encodes CASTLGTDTQYF.

The chain employs TRBV10-3 and TRBJ1-2; D is perhaps TRBD1 (5 bases). Germline V CDR1 and CDR2: ENHRY, SYGVKD. There are 15 residues in the CDR3. The germline V and J ends were trimmed by 6 bases and 4 bases, with 18 bases remaining between them. The CDR3 bases are TGTGCCATCAGCCTTGCACAGGAAGAGCTCTATGGCTACACCTTC. Translation gives CAISLAQEELYGYTF.

V and J are TRBV2 and TRBJ2-5; the match to TRBD2 covers 8 bases. After removal of 3 bases from V and 5 bases from J, the junction contained 11 bases not matched to a gene. Germline V gives CDR1 SNHLY, CDR2 FYNNEI. There are 16 residues in the CDR3. The CDR3 sequence: CASSDWVAGSGETQYF. CDR3 nucleotide sequence: TGTGCCAGCAGTGATTGGGTAGCGGGGTCCGGGGAGACCCAGTACTTC.

The sample holds a few counts of this clone. The gene calls are TRBV5-1 and TRBJ1-3, with 7 bases aligning to TRBD1. CDR3 length equals 15 residues. The V and J ends lost 4 bases and 4 bases, in that order; junction bases with no gene match: 8. The V gene's germline CDR1 is SGHRS and CDR2 YFSETQ. CDR3 amino acids: CASSPENRGGNTIYF. CDR3 in DNA: TGCGCCAGCAGCCCGGAAAACAGGGGCGGAAACACCATATATTTT.

The chain has TRBV5-1 and TRBJ2-7, with 9 bases matching TRBD1. This CDR3 region has 13 residues. Unmatched junction bases numbered 3, after V lost 5 bases and J lost 3 bases. Germline CDR1 is SGHRS and CDR2 is YFSETQ. The CDR3 loop reads CASRRDRDYEQYF. In DNA, the CDR3 is TGCGCCAGCAGACGGGACAGGGACTACGAGCAGTACTTC.

The rearrangement uses TRBV28 and TRBJ1-1, with D unresolved. V shed 7 bases and J shed 5 bases, with 17 bases lying between them. Germline V gene lookup returns CDR1 MDHEN and CDR2 SYDVKM. The CDR3 length is 14 residues. CDR3 DNA sequence: TGTGCCAGCAACCCGAGGAACCGGGAGACTGAAGCTTTCTTT. Residues: CASNPRNRETEAFF. Combining the CDR3 with reference TRBV28 and TRBJ1-1 gives the whole variable domain DVKVTQSSRYLVKRTGEKVFLECVQDMDHENMFWYRQDPGLGLRLIYFSYDVKMKEKGDIPEGYSVSREKKERFSLILESASTNQTSMYLCASNPRNRETEAFFGQGTRLTVV.

The chain recombines TRBV3-1 (or the pseudogene TRBV3-2) with TRBJ2-1; D might be TRBD2 (7 bases). The CDR3 extends over 17 amino acids. Trimming took off 0 bases at V and 2 bases at J, with 14 bases between the two ends. Germline V gene sequence: CDR1 LGHDT, CDR2 YNNKEL (reference sequence). This chain's CDR3 is CASSQDWGGAPYNEQFF. In DNA, the CDR3 is TGTGCCAGCAGCCAAGATTGGGGGGGGGCCCCCTACAATGAGCAGTTCTTC.

The J gene is TRBJ1-4, the V gene TRBV19; TRBD1 matches at 10 bases. J gave up 0 bases and V 6 bases, and 1 base lay outside the gene matches. This CDR3 contains 15 residues. CDR1 is LNHDA and CDR2 is SQIVND in the germline V gene (reference sequence). The CDR3 sequence: CASRDRGTTNEKLFF. Written as DNA, the CDR3 is TGTGCCAGTAGGGACAGGGGGACAACTAATGAAAAACTGTTTTTT.

This clone was recorded a few times. This CDR3 reads CASSLGVQGAQFF. The CDR3 DNA reads as TGTGCCAGCAGCTTGGGGGTACAGGGCGCGCAGTTCTTC. V and J are TRBV5-5 and TRBJ2-1; tentatively, D is TRBD1 (6 bases). This CDR3 contains 13 residues. The ends were cut back, 0 bases at V and 12 bases at J, with 13 bases in the middle. Germline-derived CDR1 and CDR2 are SGHKS and YYEKEE (reference sequence).

The chain is built from TRBV19 and TRBJ2-6; possibly TRBD2 for D (6 bases). The CDR3 length is 15 residues. Per germline, CDR1 LNHDA and CDR2 SQIVND (reference sequence). V lost 4 bases and J lost 4, with 11 bases in between. The CDR3 sequence: CASSNRGLGANVLTF. The CDR3, as DNA: TGTGCCAGTAGTAACCGGGGGTTAGGGGCCAACGTCCTGACTTTC. The variable domain in full, completed from reference TRBV19 and TRBJ2-6, reads DGGITQSPKYLFRKEGQNVTLSCEQNLNHDAMYWYRQDPGQGLRLIYYSQIVNDFQKGDIAEGYSVSREKKESFPLTVTSAQKNPTAFYLCASSNRGLGANVLTFGAGSRLTVL.

This clone was found once. This chain links TRBV5-4 with TRBJ1-2; a possible D gene is TRBD1 (5 bases). Trimming left V 4 bases short and J 7 bases short, with 14 bases between. Germline CDR1 SGHNT, CDR2 YYREEE (reference sequence). This CDR3 has 13 residues. This CDR3 reads CASSRPGGSGYTF. The CDR3 DNA follows: TGTGCCAGCAGCCGTCCGGGGGGTAGTGGCTACACCTTC.

This clone was seen a few times. The rearrangement links TRBV6-5 to TRBJ2-5; 7 bases are shared with TRBD2. Germline loops: CDR1 MNHEY, CDR2 SVGAGI. The CDR3 has 11 residues. Trimming removed 5 bases from V and 9 bases from J; junction bases left unmatched: 3. For the CDR3, the DNA is TGTGCCAGCAGTCGCCGGGGGGCCCAGTACTTC. Its translation is CASSRRGAQYF.